The T cell receptor beta chain described here comes from a study of cytomegalovirus exposure and HLA in healthy donors. A multiplex PCR was run with 60 Vbeta primers and 13 Jbeta primers. Some clones are missing from TCRdb's copy, which holds only in-frame ones; the method was immunoSEQ multiplex PCR. Of 100,000 to 150,000 clones listed, 76% are singletons. V lost 2 bases and J lost 9; bases outside the gene matches: 8. The CDR3 has 15 residues. Looked up from germline, CDR1 is LNHDA and CDR2 is SQIVND (reference sequence). The gene calls are TRBV19 and TRBJ2-4; 9 bases are a match to TRBD1. The clonotype comes from a man in his fifties in good health and CMV-seronegative. Sequencing was carried out using PBMCs. The CDR3 loop reads CASSIRTGQGIIQYF. The CDR3 region has the DNA TGTGCCAGTAGTATAAGAACCGGACAGGGGATCATTCAGTACTTC.